Sequencing of this T cell receptor beta chain was carried out in a study of beta chain features in type 1 diabetes. About this clone: Its antigen is still unknown.

V was trimmed by 4 bases and J by 8 bases, leaving 18 bases between them. This CDR3 comprises 15 residues. The germline gives CDR1 SSHAT, CDR2 FNYEAQ (reference sequence). Isolated RNA was reverse transcribed in full, so expressed TCRB transcripts were sequenced. Assay: immunoSEQ multiplex PCR; the TCRdb copy retains only in-frame clones and omits some. The data hold 200,000 to 300,000 clones, with 27% observed a single time. Findings and limits, study-wide: In these data, an HLA type influence on TCRB rearrangement remained unresolved.

The TCR comes from a man younger than 45 in good health. The material sequenced was central memory CD4+ T cells from blood. The rearrangement uses TRBV7-7 and TRBJ2-1; tentative D call: TRBD2 (6 bases). CDR3 sequence (DNA): TGTGCCAGCAGCTCCGGTTCAGGGCCGGGGGATGAGCAGTTCTTC. Amino acid sequence: CASSSGSGPGDEQFF. The variable domain in full, with the rest retrieved from reference TRBV7-7 and TRBJ2-1, is GAGVSQSPRYKVTKRGQDVTLRCDPISSHATLYWYQQALGQGPEFLTYFNYEAQPDKSGLPSDRFSAERPEGSISTLTIQRTEQRDSAMYRCASSSGSGPGDEQFFGPGTRLTVL.